This paragraph reports one T cell receptor (beta chain). Its cognate antigen is unknown. Germline assignment: CDR1 LNHDA and CDR2 SQIVND (reference sequence). With V trimmed by 4 bases and J by 6 bases, 5 bases remained unmatched. The length of the CDR3 is 14 residues. These data come from a study of T cell repertoires in cytomegalovirus infection. Across the whole study: CMV epitopes in the study were HLA-C-restricted (recently identified) and HLA-B-restricted (well studied). Matching HLA type and CMV infection were both indicated by public TCR beta signatures.

General study points: HLA-C-restricted CMV-specific TCR beta clonotypes prevailed in the ex vivo response. Carriers of CMV plus the relevant HLA were identified by cumulative public TCR beta family frequency.

TCRdb called the reads again in MiXCR, with one record for every CDR3 protein. The sample shows about half a million distinct CDR3 sequences, about 33% of them seen only once. The sequences come from cultured PBMCs, collected from culture after CMV antigen stimulation. The chain has TRBV19 and TRBJ1-1; TRBD1 matches at 10 bases. The sequence came from a human donor in good health (CMV status not recorded). Some clones in this sample may be carry-over from other donors' samples. The DNA of the CDR3 is TGTGCCAGTAGTAAGGGACAGGGGCACGCTGAAGCTTTCTTT. Its translation is CASSKGQGHAEAFF.